The 32 T cell receptor beta chains given below trace back to one sample, sequenced in a study of T cell responses to AZD1222 COVID-19 vaccine. Assay used: immunoSEQ multiplex PCR; TCRdb lists only in-frame clones, some missing. The sample contains tens of thousands of clones, more than 75% of which appear only once. Sequences were derived from peripheral blood, sampled 28 days after the second AZD1222 dose. The receptors were gathered from an adult who received the AZD1222 COVID-19 vaccine.

The rearrangement uses TRBV29-1 and TRBJ1-5; no clear D gene. V lost 7 bases and J lost 2, with 12 bases in between. This CDR3 contains 13 residues. Germline CDR1 SQVTM, CDR2 ANQGSEA. The CDR3 DNA reads as TGCAGCGCCATTGATGGGGGCAATCAGCCCCAGCATTTT. This translates into CSAIDGGNQPQHF.

This chain joins TRBV15 and TRBJ1-4; tentatively, D is TRBD1 (5 bases). The V end lost 1 base, the J end lost 6 bases, and 18 bases lay between the germline ends. Germline V gene data show CDR1 as LNHNV and CDR2 as YYDKDF (reference sequence). The CDR3 contains 17 residues. The CDR3 spells CATSRVSNKGSDEKLFF. CDR3 nucleotides: TGTGCCACCAGCAGAGTCAGCAATAAGGGGTCGGATGAAAAACTGTTTTTT.

This chain uses TRBV2 with TRBJ1-4; D is ambiguous. Germline CDR1 reads SNHLY; CDR2 reads FYNNEI. The CDR3 sequence is 13 residues long. Trimming took 4 bases from V and 7 from J, leaving 10 bases between them. CDR3 sequence (DNA): TGTGCCAGCAGTGGGCAGCACTCTGAAAAACTGTTTTTT. Translated: CASSGQHSEKLFF.

The chain couples TRBV6-1 to TRBJ1-1; no clear D. CDR1 and CDR2 from the germline V gene are MNHNS and SASEGT. The CDR3 has 11 residues. V gave up 2 bases and J gave up 12 bases, with 10 bases separating them. The CDR3 nucleotides read TGTGCCAGCAGTGAACTAGGTCAATCTTTCTTT. Its protein product is CASSELGQSFF.

V usage is TRBV5-1 and J usage is TRBJ2-6; D is unresolved. Germline V CDR1 and CDR2: SGHRS, YFSETQ. V lost 2 bases and J 2 bases, leaving 5 bases between the germline ends. The CDR3 is 14 amino acids. The CDR3 nucleotides are TGCGCCAGCAGCTTAAACGCTGGGGCCAACGTCCTGACTTTC. This encodes CASSLNAGANVLTF.

This rearrangement joins TRBV7-2 to TRBJ2-7; the D gene is possibly TRBD1 (6 bases). CDR1 and CDR2 (germline): SGHTA, FQGNSA. This CDR3 contains 16 residues. Between the trimmed V and J ends, which lost 5 bases and 0 bases, there was a span of 17 bases. As DNA, the CDR3 is TGTGCCAGCAGCCTAAACGCCGGGGACACCTCCTACGAGCAGTACTTC. It yields the protein CASSLNAGDTSYEQYF.

The genes are TRBV21-1 and TRBJ1-2. TRBV21-1 is tagged as a pseudogene. The CDR3 has 13 residues. CDR3 amino acids: CASSSPGVNGYTF. CDR3 nucleotide sequence: TGTGCCAGCAGCAGTCCGGGGGTCAATGGCTACACCTTC.

The chain's CDR3 is CASSLGGGGDSPLHF. As DNA, the CDR3 is TGCGCCAGCAGCTTGGGAGGGGGCGGCGATTCACCCCTCCACTTT. The chain uses TRBV5-1 and TRBJ1-6, with 7 bases lining up with TRBD1. The CDR3 loop spans 15 amino acids. Germline V gene data show CDR1 as SGHRS and CDR2 as YFSETQ. With 0 bases clipped from V and 8 bases from J, the junction kept 5 bases outside the gene matches.

J is TRBJ2-1 and V is TRBV3-1 (or the pseudogene TRBV3-2), with D unresolved. V shed 5 bases and J shed 10 bases, with 12 bases lying between them. In germline, CDR1 is LGHDT, CDR2 YNNKEL (reference sequence). CDR3 length equals 12 residues. CDR3 residues: CASSSVAGEQFF. CDR3 sequence (DNA): TGTGCCAGCAGCTCTGTTGCAGGAGAGCAGTTCTTC.

The gene calls are TRBV30 and TRBJ1-3; D uncertain. V lost 0 bases to trimming and J lost 0 bases, with 3 bases between them. Looked up from germline, CDR1 is GTSNPN and CDR2 is SVGIG (reference sequence). The length of the CDR3 is 13 residues. The CDR3 protein is CAWSVLSGNTIYF. The CDR3 nucleotides read TGTGCCTGGAGTGTCCTCTCTGGAAACACCATATATTTT.

This chain links TRBV7-2 with TRBJ2-1; D is tentatively TRBD1 or TRBD2 (7 bases each). The CDR3 totals 16 residues. With 6 bases removed from V and 2 bases from J, the gap between germline ends came to 17 bases. Germline CDR1 is SGHTA and CDR2 is FQGNSA. The CDR3 DNA follows: TGTGCCAGCAGGTCTCAGGGGGGGCACACCTACAATGAGCAGTTCTTC. Its protein is CASRSQGGHTYNEQFF.

This clone has more than one count but fewer than ten. J is TRBJ1-2 and V is TRBV2; no definite D call. The CDR3 is made up of 14 amino acids. V shed 4 bases and J shed 2 bases, with 11 bases lying between them. Germline assignment: CDR1 SNHLY and CDR2 FYNNEI. CDR3 residues: CASSGLGQNYGYTF. Written as DNA, the CDR3 is TGTGCCAGCAGTGGACTAGGGCAGAACTATGGCTACACCTTC.

This chain joins TRBV2 and TRBJ2-5, with D possibly matching TRBD2 (6 bases). The CDR3 extends over 13 amino acids. Trimming shortened V by 5 bases and J by 5 bases, and 12 bases separated the two germline ends. The germline gives CDR1 SNHLY, CDR2 FYNNEI. This CDR3 is CASSPNRGETQYF. Written as DNA, the CDR3 is TGTGCCAGCAGTCCGAATCGGGGGGAGACCCAGTACTTC.

The chain uses TRBV7-9 and TRBJ1-1, with unresolved D. V was clipped by 6 bases and J by 4 bases, with 12 bases between them. This CDR3 contains 13 residues. Germline V gives CDR1 SEHNR, CDR2 FQNEAQ (reference sequence). This CDR3 reads CASRREGFTEAFF. The CDR3 nucleotides read TGTGCCAGCAGGCGCGAGGGTTTCACTGAAGCTTTCTTT.

This clone appeared once. This rearrangement joins TRBV6-5 to TRBJ1-5; possibly TRBD1 for D (5 bases). CDR1 is MNHEY and CDR2 is SVGAGI in the germline V gene. The CDR3 sequence is 13 residues long. Between the trimmed V and J ends, which lost 7 bases and 8 bases, there was a span of 15 bases. As DNA, the CDR3 is TGTGCCAGCACCCGGGGGTCCCAGAAGCCCCAGCATTTT. Amino acids: CASTRGSQKPQHF.

Only a few counts were recorded for this clone. This rearrangement joins TRBV5-1 to TRBJ1-6; no clear D gene. The CDR3 is 14 residues long. With 0 bases removed from V and 9 bases from J, the gap between germline ends came to 10 bases. Germline V lookup: CDR1 SGHRS, CDR2 YFSETQ. The DNA of the CDR3 is TGCGCCAGCAGCTTGGGGGGAGAGAGTTCACCCCTCCACTTT. Its translation: CASSLGGESSPLHF.

The gene calls are TRBV9 and TRBJ1-1, with unresolved D. V gave up 4 bases and J gave up 0 bases, with 7 bases separating them. The germline V gene has CDR1 SGDLS and CDR2 YYNGEE. The CDR3 sequence is 13 residues long. CDR3 region: CASSNDMNTEAFF. CDR3 in DNA: TGTGCCAGCAGCAATGACATGAACACTGAAGCTTTCTTT.

This rearrangement joins TRBV7-9 to TRBJ1-1, with 7 bases that match TRBD1. This CDR3 contains 14 residues. Germline CDR1 is SEHNR and CDR2 is FQNEAQ (reference sequence). V dropped 6 bases and J dropped 3; count of bases not matched to a gene: 7. CDR3 nucleotides: TGTGCCAGCAGTACCTACAGGGGAGACACTGAAGCTTTCTTT. Translating it yields CASSTYRGDTEAFF.

This clone was detected only once. The CDR3 DNA is TGTGCCAGCAGCCAACCTACAGGTTACACTGAAGCTTTCTTT. It encodes CASSQPTGYTEAFF. V is TRBV4-2 and J is TRBJ1-1; D possibly corresponds to TRBD1 (5 bases). The CDR3 contains 14 residues. V lost 2 bases, J lost 3 bases, and 10 bases lay in between. CDR1 is LGHNA and CDR2 is YNFKEQ in the germline V gene.

The rearrangement uses TRBV10-3 and TRBJ1-1; D possibly corresponds to TRBD1 (6 bases). The CDR3 has 14 residues. Germline V gene lookup returns CDR1 ENHRY and CDR2 SYGVKD. The V end lost 3 bases, the J end lost 1 base, and 9 bases lay between the germline ends. This CDR3 reads CAISDSTGNTEAFF. In DNA form, the CDR3 reads TGTGCCATCAGTGACTCGACAGGGAACACTGAAGCTTTCTTT.

This chain connects TRBV28 to TRBJ2-3; D tentatively fits TRBD1 or TRBD2 (5 bases each). The CDR3 totals 16 residues. CDR1 is MDHEN, CDR2 SYDVKM, per germline. Between the trimmed V and J ends, which lost 6 bases and 5 bases, there was a span of 21 bases. The CDR3 loop reads CASRMTLGTAGDTQYF. CDR3 DNA sequence: TGTGCCAGCAGGATGACCCTAGGGACCGCGGGAGATACGCAGTATTTT.

The count of this clone is one. This chain connects TRBV7-8 to TRBJ2-2, with 10 bases that match TRBD2. CDR1 SGHVS and CDR2 FQNEAQ come from the germline V gene. With 5 bases clipped from V and 5 bases from J, the junction kept 5 bases outside the gene matches. The CDR3 has 15 amino acids. CDR3: CASSTSGGVTGELFF. CDR3 DNA: TGTGCCAGCAGCACCAGCGGGGGGGTTACCGGGGAGCTGTTTTTT.

This chain joins TRBV19 and TRBJ1-6; TRBD1 is a possible D gene (5 bases). Germline V lookup: CDR1 LNHDA, CDR2 SQIVND (reference sequence). Trimming removed 9 bases at V and 11 bases at J, with 17 bases between. The CDR3 is 13 residues long. Here the CDR3 DNA reads TGTGCCAGCAGCCCAGGCAAGGGGACACCCCTCCACTTT. Translating gives CASSPGKGTPLHF.

This clone was counted between two and nine times. This chain connects TRBV6-5 to TRBJ1-2; perhaps TRBD1 as D (6 bases). CDR3 length: 14 residues. CDR1 is MNHEY and CDR2 is SVGAGI in the germline V gene. The germline V and J ends were trimmed by 0 bases and 3 bases, with 8 bases remaining between them. CDR3 sequence: CASSYSRQDYGYTF. DNA for the CDR3: TGTGCCAGCAGTTACTCACGACAGGACTATGGCTACACCTTC.

This clone was seen just once. The chain employs TRBV6-1 and TRBJ2-5; no clear D. This CDR3 spans 14 amino acids. Germline V gene sequence: CDR1 MNHNS, CDR2 SASEGT. Trimming removed 2 bases from V and 3 bases from J, with 10 bases in between. The CDR3 DNA follows: TGTGCCAGCAGTGAATTTTGGGGTGAAGAGACCCAGTACTTC. Protein product: CASSEFWGEETQYF.

V and J are TRBV27 and TRBJ2-7, with TRBD2 as a possible D gene (6 bases). Looked up from germline, CDR1 is MNHEY and CDR2 is SMNVEV (reference sequence). The V end lost 3 bases, the J end lost 2 bases, and 11 bases lay between the germline ends. CDR3 size: 14 residues. CDR3 protein: CASSFREAAYEQYF. DNA of the CDR3: TGTGCCAGCAGTTTTAGGGAGGCGGCCTACGAGCAGTACTTC.

The V gene is TRBV6-1, the J gene TRBJ2-3; TRBD2 matches at 11 bases. V lost 2 bases and J lost 4; bases outside the gene matches: 2. The length of the CDR3 is 15 residues. Germline V CDR1 and CDR2: MNHNS, SASEGT. The CDR3 sequence: CASSEFSGGADTQYF. The DNA for the CDR3 is TGTGCCAGCAGTGAATTTAGCGGGGGGGCAGATACGCAGTATTTT.

The CDR3 reads CASTSNRDREGQPQHF. The CDR3 DNA sequence: TGTGCCAGCACCTCAAACCGGGACAGGGAAGGCCAGCCCCAGCATTTT. V and J are TRBV7-2 and TRBJ1-5, with 9 bases lining up with TRBD1. The CDR3 is 16 amino acids. J was trimmed by 7 bases and V by 7 bases; bases with no gene match: 14. Per germline, CDR1 SGHTA and CDR2 FQGNSA.

The CDR3 sequence: CAWSGGQVLMNTEAFF. The DNA of the CDR3 is TGTGCCTGGAGCGGCGGGCAGGTCCTCATGAACACTGAAGCTTTCTTT. The V call is TRBV30, the J call TRBJ1-1; D ambiguous. The germline CDR1 and CDR2 sequences are GTSNPN and SVGIG (reference sequence). CDR3 length: 16 amino acids. Trimming took off 3 bases at V and 0 bases at J, with 17 bases between the two ends.

This sequence joins TRBV7-6 and TRBJ2-7, with D perhaps being TRBD1 or TRBD2 (5 bases each). Germline assignment: CDR1 SGHVS and CDR2 FNYEAQ. V was cut by 5 bases and J by 3 bases, with 17 bases left in between. This CDR3 has 15 amino acids. CDR3 bases: TGTGCCAGCAGCCCCCAGGCAGGGAGAAACTACGAGCAGTACTTC. It is translated as CASSPQAGRNYEQYF.

This clone is a singleton in its sample. The rearrangement uses TRBV5-8 and TRBJ1-1; a weak D match, TRBD1 (5 bases). This CDR3 region has 17 residues. The germline CDR1 and CDR2 sequences are SGHTS and YDEGEE. V was clipped by 0 bases and J by 0 bases, with 15 bases between them. CDR3 sequence: CASSLGGPHDLNTEAFF. The CDR3 DNA reads as TGTGCCAGCAGCTTGGGGGGACCCCACGACCTGAACACTGAAGCTTTCTTT.

The chain couples TRBV5-6 to TRBJ2-5, with TRBD2 as a possible D gene (8 bases). V was shortened by 0 bases and J by 3 bases, with 15 bases between the two germline ends. The CDR3 has 16 amino acids. Germline loops: CDR1 SGHDT, CDR2 YYEEEE. The CDR3 sequence is CASSLAGGTVEETQYF. CDR3 nucleotides: TGTGCCAGCAGCTTGGCGGGAGGGACAGTCGAAGAGACCCAGTACTTC. The full variable domain, its missing parts supplied by reference TRBV5-6 and TRBJ2-5, is DAGVTQSPTHLIKTRGQQVTLRCSPKSGHDTVSWYQQALGQGPQFIFQYYEEEERQRGNFPDRFSGHQFPNYSSELNVNALLLGDSALYLCASSLAGGTVEETQYFGPGTRLLVL.